In this sample, the clone carrying this T cell receptor beta chain turned up a few times. Its antigen remains unidentified. The data were obtained in a study of T-cell memory formation after mild COVID-19. V lost 6 bases, J lost 7 bases, and 21 bases lay in between. The CDR3 extends over 14 amino acids. Per the germline V gene, CDR1 is SQVTM and CDR2 is ANQGSEA. Notes on the study in general: Second-wave clones reaching peak frequency on day 37 lacked confirmed SARS-CoV-2 specificity.

From 5'RACE with constant-segment primers came TCR alpha and TCR beta cDNA libraries that carried sample barcodes and UMIs. TCRdb ran MiXCR on the 5' RACE reads and lists one entry per CDR3 protein. Among some 310,000 distinct CDR3 sequences listed, 20% were seen once. Sequencing was carried out using PBMCs or a T cell subset sorted from them (not recorded which). This receptor was obtained from a man younger than 35 who had mild COVID-19 (a few samples of this study predate the infection). Cell type and time point are not known. The chain joins TRBV29-1 to TRBJ1-1, with TRBD1 as a possible D gene (6 bases). The CDR3 nucleotides read TGCAGCGTCGATATGGGGAGGGGGGTTGTTGAAGCTTTCTTT. Translated, it gives CSVDMGRGVVEAFF.